The 2 T cell receptor beta chains reported below all come from one sample, sequenced in a study of T-cell reconstitution after alpha-beta-depleted transplantation in children listed by TCRdb under 2016. Read against the paper, the sample's treatment or condition label means: allogeneic hematopoietic cell transplantation with graft depleted of TCRalphabeta T cells and CD19 B cells. The library came from PCR. The sample was run on an Illumina HiSeq 2500. Molecular barcoding was employed in the preparation of TCR libraries, with unique molecular identifiers being used to normalize TCRbeta repertoire quantification. Clones were called with MiXCR by TCRdb after fastp trimmed the public reads at Q25, and only in-frame beta chains were retained. Identical CDR3 protein sequences are pooled into one entry, listed with their most common genes and DNA. A total of approximately 500,000 distinct CDR3 sequences appear in this sample, under 12% of them only once. Just over 2% of the sample comes from the top ten.

Sequenced material: PBMCs, taken before TCRalphabeta/CD19-depleted stem cell transplant. All receptors come from a child under 10 years old with inherited bone marrow failure, due to receive a stem cell transplant.

The table lists this clonotype with many counts. This chain links TRBV7-2 with TRBJ2-3; 9 nucleotides align to TRBD1. This CDR3 is 15 amino acids long. CDR1 and CDR2 (germline): SGHTA, FQGNSA. V lost 5 bases, J lost 2 bases, and 5 bases stayed unmatched. CDR3 sequence reads: CASSLGQGPTDTQYF. The CDR3 nucleotides read TGTGCCAGCAGCCTGGGACAGGGTCCCACAGATACGCAGTATTTT.

Ten or more counts support this clonotype. The chain uses TRBV12-3 or TRBV12-4 and TRBJ2-1; D call uncertain. Trimming removed 2 bases from V and 8 bases from J, with 7 bases in between. CDR3 length equals 12 residues. The CDR3 coding sequence is TGTGCCAGCAGTTTACCCCCCGATGAGCAGTTCTTC. It is translated as CASSLPPDEQFF.